Below, one T cell receptor (beta chain) is given with its context. Everyone who took part was 18 to 89 years old, and they came from about two dozen US areas. Clinical history reported by participants formed the basis on which cohorts were assigned. The data were obtained in a study of blood T cell repertoires in COVID-19. The repertoire was sequenced with immunoSEQ multiplex PCR; TCRdb's copy has only in-frame clones and lacks some. The repertoire has approximately 270,000 clones, 75% to 90% of them found once; the top ten carry over 1.5%. V gave up 4 bases and J gave up 5 bases; unmatched junction bases: 5. The CDR3 extends over 14 amino acids. Germline-derived CDR1 and CDR2 are SGDLS and YYNGEE.

The clonotype originates from a woman in her 50s who had recovered from COVID-19. The sequencing input was PBMCs or T cells enriched from blood (not recorded which). V is TRBV9 and J is TRBJ1-4; 7 bases agree with TRBD1. The CDR3 loop reads CASSRDSGNEKLFF. In nucleotides, the CDR3 is TGTGCCAGCAGCCGGGACAGTGGCAATGAAAAACTGTTTTTT.